This is a list of T cell receptor beta chains from one sample in a study of read filtering for tumor transcriptome and immune sequencing. TCRdb re-called the reads with MiXCR, one entry per CDR3 protein. The sample lists about 60,000 distinct CDR3 sequences; around 14% were seen once. The source material was a population of CD138-negative cells sorted from bone marrow. The source of these receptors is a donor over 35 with multiple myeloma. The CDR3 runs from the conserved cysteine through the conserved F or W. D genes are given only for firm matches. Rows may omit the clone size; those that give it use once, few, many or a size class.

cdr3_aa cdr3_nt j_call clone_size v_call d_call
CASSYSGGPNTGELFF TGTGCCAGCAGTTACAGCGGCGGTCCGAACACCGGGGAGCTGTTTTTT TRBJ2-2 few TRBV6-2/TRBV6-3 -
CSVGQGASEAFF TGCAGCGTCGGCCAAGGAGCTTCTGAAGCTTTCTTT TRBJ1-1 - TRBV29-1 -
CASSRRDSSSGANVLTF TGTGCCAGCAGTCGGAGGGACAGCAGCTCTGGGGCCAACGTCCTGACTTTC TRBJ2-6 - TRBV12-3/TRBV12-4 -
CASSPTSTGELFF TGCGCCAGCAGCCCTACCTCTACCGGGGAGCTGTTTTTT TRBJ2-2 few TRBV5-1 -
CSVEPPGREKLFF TGCAGCGTTGAACCCCCAGGGAGGGAAAAACTGTTTTTT TRBJ1-4 many TRBV29-1 -
CSVRKRGTNNEQFF TGCAGCGTCCGGAAGCGGGGGACAAACAATGAGCAGTTCTTC TRBJ2-1 many TRBV29-1 TRBD2
CSVRPRNTEAFF TGCAGCGTCCGTCCCCGGAACACTGAAGCTTTCTTT TRBJ1-1 many TRBV29-1 -
CASSAGGLGTGELFF TGTGCCAGTAGTGCGGGAGGGTTAGGAACCGGGGAGCTGTTTTTT TRBJ2-2 many TRBV19 TRBD2
CASSLHLWASGPYNEQFF TGTGCCAGCAGCTTACATCTCTGGGCTAGCGGCCCCTACAATGAGCAGTTCTTC TRBJ2-1 many TRBV7-9 TRBD2
CASSYLADTQYF TGTGCCAGCAGTTACTTGGCAGATACGCAGTATTTT TRBJ2-3 many TRBV28 -
CASSLDAGELFF TGTGCCAGCAGCTTAGACGCCGGGGAGCTGTTTTTT TRBJ2-2 many TRBV11-3 -
CARQEMNTEAFF TGTGCCAGACAGGAAATGAACACTGAAGCTTTCTTT TRBJ1-1 many TRBV30 -
CASSLASVTDTQYF TGTGCCAGCAGCTTAGCTAGCGTCACAGATACGCAGTATTTT TRBJ2-3 many TRBV7-9 -
CASSRSSYNSPLHF TGTGCCAGTTCCAGGTCCTCCTATAATTCACCCCTCCACTTT TRBJ1-6 - TRBV27 -
CSARDRIGGTGNTIYF TGCAGTGCTAGAGATCGTATCGGCGGGACTGGAAACACCATATATTTT TRBJ1-3 - TRBV20-1 -
CASSPAGRSQYF TGTGCCAGCAGTCCGGCGGGCCGGTCCCAGTACTTC TRBJ2-5 - TRBV12-3/TRBV12-4 -
CASSYQGFSFEQFF TGTGCCAGCAGTTACCAGGGATTTTCATTTGAGCAGTTCTTC TRBJ2-1 many TRBV6-5 -
CASSWPGQGDYGYTF TGTGCCAGCAGTTGGCCGGGACAGGGAGACTATGGCTACACCTTC TRBJ1-2 few TRBV6-6 TRBD1
CASSFRLRTSTDTQYF TGTGCCAGCAGCTTCCGGCTTCGGACGAGCACAGATACGCAGTATTTT TRBJ2-3 few TRBV11-2 -
CASEREGHEQYF TGTGCCAGCGAGCGGGAGGGCCACGAGCAGTACTTC TRBJ2-7 many TRBV2 TRBD2
CASTPFGDTQYF TGTGCCAGCACTCCGTTTGGGGATACGCAGTATTTT TRBJ2-3 many TRBV12-3/TRBV12-4 -
CSARDGTSSQETQYF TGCAGTGCTAGAGATGGGACTAGCTCACAAGAGACCCAGTACTTC TRBJ2-5 many TRBV20-1 TRBD2
CAISGTDRGTYNEQFF TGTGCCATCAGTGGAACTGACAGGGGTACCTACAATGAGCAGTTCTTC TRBJ2-1 many TRBV10-3 TRBD1
CASSQEGPKYEQYF TGCGCCAGCAGCCAGGAAGGGCCCAAGTACGAGCAGTACTTC TRBJ2-7 few TRBV5-1 -
CASSWDPRDTEAFF TGCGCCAGCAGCTGGGACCCGAGGGACACTGAAGCTTTCTTT TRBJ1-1 many TRBV5-1 -
CASSPLLAGAYEQYF TGTGCCAGCAGCCCTTTACTAGCGGGCGCCTACGAGCAGTACTTC TRBJ2-7 many TRBV3-1 TRBD2
CSASADRGRGNTEAFF TGCAGTGCATCGGCCGACAGGGGGCGAGGGAACACTGAAGCTTTCTTT TRBJ1-1 few TRBV20-1 TRBD1
CASSLGRGNNEQFF TGCGCCAGCAGCTTGGGGCGCGGGAACAATGAGCAGTTCTTC TRBJ2-1 many TRBV5-1 -
CASAGTGNYNEQFF TGTGCCAGTGCCGGGACAGGGAACTACAATGAGCAGTTCTTC TRBJ2-1 many TRBV19 TRBD1
CASSLGTAGGQETQYF TGCGCCAGCAGCTTGGGAACAGCAGGGGGCCAAGAGACCCAGTACTTC TRBJ2-5 many TRBV5-1 TRBD1
CASSPNPSGTGQTGAFF TGTGCCAGCAGCCCAAACCCCTCCGGGACGGGGCAAACTGGAGCTTTCTTT TRBJ1-1 few TRBV7-6 -
CASSQGGRGGGTEAFF TGCGCCAGCAGCCAAGGTGGCAGGGGAGGGGGAACTGAAGCTTTCTTT TRBJ1-1 many TRBV4-3 -
CASSYSGGVDTQYF TGTGCCAGCAGTTATAGCGGGGGGGTAGATACGCAGTATTTT TRBJ2-3 - TRBV6-9 TRBD2
CASSPDRGSNTEAFF TGTGCCAGCAGCCCAGACAGGGGCTCGAACACTGAAGCTTTCTTT TRBJ1-1 few TRBV12-3/TRBV12-4 TRBD1
CSVGAAYEQYF TGCAGCGTTGGGGCAGCCTACGAGCAGTACTTC TRBJ2-7 many TRBV29-1 -